The 12 T cell receptor beta chains presented below share a single source sample, sequenced in a study of shared clonotypes between healthy human individuals. Produced via immunoSEQ multiplex PCR; TCRdb's table is partial and in-frame only. Of fewer than 3 million clones in the sample, around 90% were seen once. Material: naive CD4+ T cells from PBMCs. Subset of the sample: CD45RA+ positively selected. These receptors were collected from a man aged 18 to 29 in good health. Some clones in this sample may be carry-over from other donors' samples.

This rearrangement joins TRBV7-9 to TRBJ2-7; possibly TRBD1 for D (5 bases). Germline V gene data show CDR1 as SEHNR and CDR2 as FQNEAQ (reference sequence). The CDR3 length is 15 residues. The V and J ends lost 4 bases and 6 bases respectively, with 19 bases between them. As DNA, the CDR3 is TGTGCCAGCAGCTCAACTCAGGGCCGTGAGAGCGAGCAGTACTTC. Protein product: CASSSTQGRESEQYF.

The gene calls are TRBV19 and TRBJ2-3; D is unresolved. Trimming took off 3 bases at V and 6 bases at J, with 10 bases between the two ends. CDR3 length: 13 amino acids. CDR1 is LNHDA and CDR2 is SQIVND in the germline V gene (reference sequence). CDR3 residues: CASSIPNPDTQYF. CDR3 nucleotide sequence: TGTGCCAGTAGTATCCCTAACCCGGATACGCAGTATTTT.

This chain joins TRBV6-5 and TRBJ1-2; 9 bases are a match to TRBD1. This CDR3 has 14 amino acids. Germline loops: CDR1 MNHEY, CDR2 SVGAGI. J gave up 3 bases and V 7 bases, and 6 bases lay outside the gene matches. In nucleotides, the CDR3 is TGTGCCAGCACAACAGGGGGCGCAGACTATGGCTACACCTTC. It translates to CASTTGGADYGYTF.

The chain recombines TRBV5-6 with TRBJ1-2; D unclear. From germline, CDR1 is SGHDT and CDR2 YYEEEE. With 4 bases removed from V and 4 bases from J, the gap between germline ends came to 14 bases. The CDR3 covers 14 residues. CDR3: CASSRSTLTYGYTF. CDR3 DNA: TGTGCCAGCAGCCGTTCGACACTTACCTATGGCTACACCTTC.

The CDR3 DNA reads as TGTGCCAGCGGGGGGGCCCTCATGAACACTGAAGCTTTCTTT. Translating gives CASGGALMNTEAFF. The chain has TRBV2 and TRBJ1-1, with D perhaps matching TRBD1 (6 bases). Germline values: CDR1 SNHLY, CDR2 FYNNEI. CDR3 length equals 14 residues. Trimming shortened V by 8 bases and J by 0 bases, and 13 bases separated the two germline ends. Full variable domain (remainder filled in from reference TRBV2 and TRBJ1-1): EPEVTQTPSHQVTQMGQEVILRCVPISNHLYFYWYRQILGQKVEFLVSFYNNEISEKSEIFDDQFSVERPDGSNFTLKIRSTKLEDSAMYFCASGGALMNTEAFFGQGTRLTVV.

Turning to this clone: Relative to the germline gene, one junction end is altered; a read error may explain this. The gene calls are TRBV5-1 and TRBJ2-1; D is undetermined. The CDR3 loop spans 16 amino acids. Germline lookup yields CDR1 SGHRS and CDR2 YFSETQ. The chain's CDR3 is CASRLVLMGSYNEQFF. The CDR3 nucleotides are TGCGCCAGCAGGTTGGTACTGATGGGCTCCTACAATGAGCAGTTCTTC.

V usage is TRBV29-1 and J usage is TRBJ1-1; 9 bases are a match to TRBD1. J was trimmed by 5 bases and V by 6 bases; bases with no gene match: 10. Germline V gives CDR1 SQVTM, CDR2 ANQGSEA. This CDR3 is 14 amino acids long. Here the CDR3 reads CSVHRDRVQTEAFF. DNA of the CDR3: TGCAGCGTACACCGGGACAGGGTCCAAACTGAAGCTTTCTTT.

The chain recombines TRBV28 with TRBJ2-1; TRBD2 might be the D (6 bases). V lost 6 bases and J lost 0, with 9 bases in between. Germline lookup yields CDR1 MDHEN and CDR2 SYDVKM. CDR3 length: 14 amino acids. The CDR3 here is CASRISGSYNEQFF. CDR3 in DNA: TGTGCCAGCAGAATTAGCGGCTCCTACAATGAGCAGTTCTTC.

This clone was seen just once. The genes are TRBV7-8 and TRBJ2-1; tentatively, D is TRBD1 (5 bases). Germline V gene data show CDR1 as SGHVS and CDR2 as FQNEAQ. The CDR3 is 15 amino acids. Between the trimmed V and J ends, which lost 5 bases and 3 bases, there was a span of 14 bases. The CDR3 DNA follows: TGTGCCAGCAGCGCCCTCAAAAGGGGCTACAATGAGCAGTTCTTC. Translating gives CASSALKRGYNEQFF.

The gene calls are TRBV7-6 and TRBJ2-7; possible D gene TRBD1, 6 bases. Per the germline V gene, CDR1 is SGHVS and CDR2 is FNYEAQ. Deletions cut 4 bases from V and 2 bases from J, with 12 bases between. This CDR3 spans 14 amino acids. The CDR3 reads CASSSQTGAYEQYF. CDR3 coding DNA: TGTGCCAGCAGCTCTCAGACAGGTGCCTACGAGCAGTACTTC.

Points on this clone: Other DNA variants within this sample encode the same CDR3. The chain recombines TRBV29-1 with TRBJ2-7; 9 bases are a match to TRBD1. J lost 0 bases, V lost 6 bases, and 0 bases had no gene match. CDR3 length: 12 amino acids. The germline CDR1 and CDR2 sequences are SQVTM and ANQGSEA. The CDR3, as DNA: TGCAGCGTGGGACAGGGCTCCTACGAGCAGTACTTC. Encoded protein: CSVGQGSYEQYF.

The V call is TRBV6-1, the J call TRBJ2-7; 9 bases agree with TRBD2. The CDR3 extends over 17 amino acids. V shed 3 bases and J 8 bases; nucleotides not matched to a gene: 17. Germline V gene lookup returns CDR1 MNHNS and CDR2 SASEGT. CDR3 DNA: TGTGCCAGCAGTGACCCCCTAAGACTAGCGGATCTACGTAAGCAGTACTTC. Protein: CASSDPLRLADLRKQYF.